Listed below are T cell receptor beta chains from one sample, sequenced in a study of control samples from healthy donors and cancer patients. Data came from immunoSEQ multiplex PCR; TCRdb stores just in-frame clones and leaves some out. The table shows about 69,000 clones, with 84% occurring only once. What was sequenced was PBMCs. These receptors all come from a woman aged 50 to 60 with lung cancer. The CDR3 runs from the conserved cysteine through the conserved F or W. D genes are given only for firm matches. Rows give clone size only sometimes, using once, few, many, or a class for an expanded clone.

D gene	V gene	clone size	J gene	CDR3 DNA	CDR3 protein
.	TRBV4-1	.	TRBJ1-5	TGCGCCAGCAGCCAAGATACAGGATATCAGCCCCAGCATTTT	CASSQDTGYQPQHF
.	TRBV18	.	TRBJ1-1	TGTGCCAGCTCAAAGGAGCGGCAGAGCTACACTGAAGCTTTCTTT	CASSKERQSYTEAFF
.	TRBV7-2	.	TRBJ1-2	TGTGCCAGCACCCCCGCGGGACGGGATTATGGCTACACCTTC	CASTPAGRDYGYTF
.	TRBV24-1	once	TRBJ2-2	TGTGCCACCAGAAGGGATACCGGGGAGCTGTTTTTT	CATRRDTGELFF
TRBD1	TRBV5-1	.	TRBJ1-3	TGCGCCAGCAGTTCGACAGGGGTCCCTGGAAACACCATATATTTT	CASSSTGVPGNTIYF
TRBD1	TRBV5-6	.	TRBJ2-7	TGTGCCAGCAGCGGTGGACAGGTGTCCTACGAGCAGTACTTC	CASSGGQVSYEQYF
.	TRBV20-1	once	TRBJ2-5	TGCAGTGCGAGTCGTGGAAGCGTATCGAACCAAGAGACCCAGTACTTC	CSASRGSVSNQETQYF
.	TRBV29-1	.	TRBJ2-2	TGCAGCGTTGGACGGGGGAAGGGGGCTGTCGGGGAGCTGTTTTTT	CSVGRGKGAVGELFF
.	TRBV11-3	.	TRBJ2-5	TGTGCCAGCAGCTTAGTACTAGGACAACAAGAGACCCAGTACTTC	CASSLVLGQQETQYF
TRBD1	TRBV19	.	TRBJ1-1	TGTGCCAGTAGTACCCTAGCCAGGGGGCCCACTGAAGCTTTCTTT	CASSTLARGPTEAFF
.	TRBV7-9	.	TRBJ2-7	TGTGCCAGCAGCCAATTGCACAGGGATAACGAGCAGTACTTC	CASSQLHRDNEQYF
.	TRBV7-3	.	TRBJ2-1	TGTGCCAGCAGTCCGGGGATAAGCAATGAGCAGTTCTTC	CASSPGISNEQFF
.	TRBV2	.	TRBJ2-2	TGTGCCAGCAGTGTGGCCCAGACCGGGGAGCTGTTTTTT	CASSVAQTGELFF
.	TRBV27	.	TRBJ2-2	TGTGCCACCACCGGACACCTCGGGGAGCTGTTTTTT	CATTGHLGELFF
.	TRBV29-1	once	TRBJ1-2	TGCAGTGTTGGCGGCGACTATGGCTACACCTTC	CSVGGDYGYTF
.	TRBV28	.	TRBJ1-1	TGTGCCAGCAGTTTGCTTTGGAACACTGAAGCTTTCTTT	CASSLLWNTEAFF
.	TRBV7-9	once	TRBJ2-7	TGTGCCAGCAGCTTAGAAAGGGAGCAGTACTTC	CASSLEREQYF
TRBD1	TRBV7-2	.	TRBJ1-2	TGTGCCAGCAGCTCACCCGGACAGGGCGTCTACACCTTC	CASSSPGQGVYTF
.	TRBV9	.	TRBJ2-5	TGTGCCAGCAGCGAAGGGGGCCAAGAGACCCAGTACTTC	CASSEGGQETQYF
.	TRBV6-2/TRBV6-3	.	TRBJ2-7	TGTGCCAGCAGTTACTCGAATCCACAGCATTACGAGCAGTACTTC	CASSYSNPQHYEQYF